The TCR beta chain under discussion was sequenced for a study of Graves' ophthalmopathy and Graves' hyperthyroidism. Findings and caveats of the study: The majority of expanded thyroid clonotypes above 0.001 frequency also occurred in blood. The model's ophthalmopathy progression predictions had approximately 71% sensitivity and 72% to 80% specificity. From stable hyperthyroidism, ophthalmopathy was separated by a 13-signature model with 85% to 90% sensitivity and 80% to 82% specificity.

CDR1 is MRHNA and CDR2 is SNTAGT in the germline V gene. This CDR3 spans 18 amino acids. V was trimmed by 6 bases and J by 0 bases, leaving 20 bases between them. Ten or more counts support this clonotype. Its specificity is unknown. Using RNA transcripts, the TCR beta CDR3 regions were amplified. First-round RT-PCR used HTBI primers; second-round multiplex PCR followed. TCRdb analysed the multiplex PCR reads with MiXCR anew, one entry per CDR3 protein. The data show a few hundred thousand distinct CDR3 sequences, with roughly 17% seen just once and roughly 2.4% held by the top ten. Among the exclusions were patients with other autoimmune diseases, uncontrolled infections, pregnancy or lactation.

Sequenced input: peripheral blood. This TCR derives from an adult woman with stable Graves' hyperthyroidism. V usage is TRBV6-4 and J usage is TRBJ2-2, with D possibly being TRBD2 (6 bases). The DNA for the CDR3 is TGTGCCAGCAGCTCCAGTGTAAGGGGAGGTTCGAACACCGGGGAGCTGTTTTTT. It is translated as CASSSSVRGGSNTGELFF.